A single sample gave rise to the 19 T cell receptor beta chains below, sequenced in a study of vaccination and CD4 T cells after COVID-19. These receptors have no known antigen. With the Oncomine TCR Beta short-read assay, DNA from cultured CD4+ T cells was sequenced. TCRdb ran MiXCR on the PCR reads and lists one entry per CDR3 protein. In the table there are approximately 7,100 distinct CDR3 sequences, approximately 52% of which are singletons. Noted treatment: approximately 10-day PBMC culture with coronavirus spike peptide pools or control peptides (ViraFEST assay). The collection of CD4+ T cells from the unexposed donor took place before the COVID-19 pandemic (2011-2018). The sample comprised CD4+ T cells from blood, cultured in vitro. Every receptor here comes from a human donor in good health.

The chain recombines TRBV7-9 with TRBJ1-1; D call uncertain. V lost 7 bases, J lost 1 base, and 10 bases lay in between. The CDR3 runs to 13 residues. Germline V gene sequence: CDR1 SEHNR, CDR2 FQNEAQ (reference sequence). The CDR3 coding sequence is TGTGCCAGCACCCGAGGAGGGAACACTGAAGCTTTCTTT. It is translated as CASTRGGNTEAFF.

This clonotype occurred once. This sequence joins TRBV12-3 or TRBV12-4 and TRBJ2-3; no reliable D call. V was trimmed by 6 bases and J by 0 bases, leaving 4 bases between them. The CDR3 sequence is 12 residues long. In DNA form, the CDR3 reads TGTGCCAGCAGCCAGAGCACAGATACGCAGTATTTT. As protein: CASSQSTDTQYF.

This clonotype occurred a few times. The V gene is TRBV19, the J gene TRBJ1-1; perhaps TRBD1 as D (6 bases). The CDR3 totals 14 residues. V lost 4 bases and J lost 1, with 10 bases in between. Looked up from germline, CDR1 is LNHDA and CDR2 is SQIVND (reference sequence). This chain's CDR3 is CASSSGQKNTEAFF. DNA for the CDR3: TGTGCCAGTAGTAGTGGACAGAAGAACACTGAAGCTTTCTTT.

The chain has TRBV11-2 and TRBJ1-2, with a tentative D call TRBD1 (5 bases). This CDR3 is built from 14 residues. Trimming removed 1 base from V and 3 bases from J, with 9 bases in between. CDR1 is SGHAT, CDR2 FQNNGV, per germline. DNA of the CDR3: TGTGCCAGCAGCTTAGCAGGCAGGGACTATGGCTACACCTTC. Protein sequence: CASSLAGRDYGYTF. Based on the CDR3 plus reference TRBV11-2 and TRBJ1-2, the full variable domain is EAGVAQSPRYKIIEKRQSVAFWCNPISGHATLYWYQQILGQGPKLLIQFQNNGVVDDSQLPKDRFSAERLKGVDSTLKIQPAKLEDSAVYLCASSLAGRDYGYTFGSGTRLTVV.

This clonotype turned up a few times. J is TRBJ2-7 and V is TRBV27; no clear D gene. Germline V gene sequence: CDR1 MNHEY, CDR2 SMNVEV (reference sequence). The CDR3 consists of 16 residues. V gave up 2 bases and J gave up 1 base, with 15 bases separating them. CDR3: CASSLGVSARSYEQYF. In nucleotides, the CDR3 is TGTGCCAGCAGTTTAGGGGTATCTGCAAGGTCCTACGAGCAGTACTTC.

The rearrangement joins TRBV20-1 to TRBJ1-6; the D gene is possibly TRBD1 (5 bases). CDR3 size: 16 residues. Germline V gene sequence: CDR1 DFQATT, CDR2 SNEGSKA (reference sequence). V dropped 3 bases and J dropped 0 bases, with 12 bases sitting between them. Here the CDR3 DNA reads TGCAGTGCTAGCAGGGTCACCAGCTCCTATAATTCACCCCTCCACTTT. Protein product: CSASRVTSSYNSPLHF.

This clonotype turned up a few times. This chain connects TRBV15 to TRBJ1-1; D is perhaps TRBD1 (6 bases). V was trimmed by 0 bases and J by 0 bases, leaving 17 bases between them. This CDR3 contains 18 residues. Germline values: CDR1 LNHNV, CDR2 YYDKDF (reference sequence). In nucleotides, the CDR3 is TGTGCCACCAGCAGAGATCATCCCTTGCGGGGGCTGAACACTGAAGCTTTCTTT. This gives the protein CATSRDHPLRGLNTEAFF.

The chain is built from TRBV20-1 and TRBJ2-7, with D possibly TRBD1 on 6 matching bases. Germline V gives CDR1 DFQATT, CDR2 SNEGSKA (reference sequence). The V end was cut by 5 bases, the J end by 2 bases, with 16 bases between. The CDR3 totals 14 residues. The CDR3, as DNA: TGCAGTGCTCCCCCTACAGGGTTACCCTACGAGCAGTACTTC. Translated, it gives CSAPPTGLPYEQYF.

This clonotype showed up just a few times. The chain links TRBV7-8 to TRBJ1-1, with D perhaps TRBD1 (6 bases). This CDR3 comprises 15 residues. Between the trimmed V and J ends, which lost 2 bases and 2 bases, there was a span of 12 bases. The germline V gene encodes CDR1 SGHVS and CDR2 FQNEAQ. DNA for the CDR3: TGTGCCAGCAGCTTAATTACGGGGACAAACACTGAAGCTTTCTTT. It is translated as CASSLITGTNTEAFF.

The J gene is TRBJ1-2, the V gene TRBV29-1, with a possible D match to TRBD1 (5 bases). V was trimmed by 4 bases and J by 0 bases, leaving 9 bases between them. Germline values: CDR1 SQVTM, CDR2 ANQGSEA. The CDR3 is made up of 13 amino acids. The CDR3: CSVGQGTNYGYTF. The DNA of the CDR3 is TGCAGCGTTGGGCAGGGAACTAACTATGGCTACACCTTC.

The rearrangement uses TRBV29-1 and TRBJ1-1; 7 positions agree with TRBD1. Per the germline V gene, CDR1 is SQVTM and CDR2 is ANQGSEA. The CDR3 sequence is 13 residues long. The V gene end was trimmed by 6 bases and the J gene end by 2 bases; junction bases not matched to a gene: 6. Here the CDR3 reads CSVRGTANTEAFF. The CDR3 nucleotides are TGCAGCGTCCGCGGGACAGCCAACACTGAAGCTTTCTTT.

In its sample, this clonotype is large (0.1 to 1%). The CDR3 here is CASSLWLGGVSNQPQHF. The CDR3 nucleotides read TGTGCCAGCAGTTTATGGCTGGGGGGCGTAAGCAATCAGCCCCAGCATTTT. The V call is TRBV28, the J call TRBJ1-5; weak D call: TRBD1 (6 bases). V lost 0 bases, J lost 1 base, and 13 bases lay in between. The length of the CDR3 is 17 residues. CDR1 is MDHEN and CDR2 is SYDVKM in the germline V gene.

CDR3 protein: CASSLARGTVLGYTF. The CDR3 nucleotides read TGTGCCAGCAGCTTAGCCCGGGGTACAGTGCTAGGCTACACCTTC. The chain recombines TRBV7-8 with TRBJ1-2; D gene ambiguous. Germline values: CDR1 SGHVS, CDR2 FQNEAQ. V was pared by 0 bases and J by 8 bases, with 16 bases between. The CDR3 is 15 amino acids.

The J gene is TRBJ2-4, the V gene TRBV30; 8 bases fit TRBD2. Germline loops: CDR1 GTSNPN, CDR2 SVGIG (reference sequence). Trimming removed 1 base from V and 0 bases from J; junction bases left unmatched: 5. The CDR3 runs 16 residues. CDR3 coding DNA: TGTGCCTGGAGTGACTTAGCGGGGCTAGCCAAAAACATTCAGTACTTC. Its protein is CAWSDLAGLAKNIQYF.

This chain links TRBV20-1 with TRBJ2-7; D could derive from TRBD1 or TRBD2 (5 bases each). Germline loops: CDR1 DFQATT, CDR2 SNEGSKA (reference sequence). Trimming left V 3 bases short and J 2 bases short, with 8 bases between. The CDR3 sequence is 12 residues long. The CDR3 sequence is CSARGVTYEQYF. In DNA form, the CDR3 reads TGCAGTGCTAGGGGGGTGACCTACGAGCAGTACTTC.

The chain has TRBV2 and TRBJ2-3, with 11 nucleotides matching TRBD2. The CDR3 runs 16 residues. Germline trimming cut 5 bases from V and 6 bases from J; bases unmatched to any gene: 10. The germline V gene has CDR1 SNHLY and CDR2 FYNNEI. The CDR3 sequence: CASSIGLAGGRDTQYF. For the CDR3, the DNA is TGTGCCAGCAGTATAGGACTAGCGGGTGGGCGGGATACGCAGTATTTT.

Written as DNA, the CDR3 is TGTGCCACCTCCTGGGTCGGGACAGGGGATGGCTACACCTTC. This gives the protein CATSWVGTGDGYTF. V usage is TRBV10-3 and J usage is TRBJ1-2, with TRBD1 matching 10 bases. CDR1 and CDR2 from the germline V gene are ENHRY and SYGVKD. CDR3 size: 14 residues. V was clipped by 10 bases and J by 6 bases; unmatched bases: 11.

This CDR3 is CASSFLPGRDRRNNEQFF. The CDR3, as DNA: TGTGCCAGCAGTTTTCTCCCCGGACGGGACAGGAGGAACAATGAGCAGTTCTTC. This chain links TRBV27 with TRBJ2-1; 8 bases match TRBD1. Germline CDR1 and CDR2: MNHEY and SMNVEV (reference sequence). The V gene end was trimmed by 3 bases and the J gene end by 5 bases; junction bases not matched to a gene: 15. CDR3 size: 18 residues.

This chain uses TRBV19 with TRBJ2-2, with 8 nucleotides matching TRBD2. V dropped 6 bases and J dropped 0; count of bases not matched to a gene: 9. The CDR3 runs to 17 residues. The V gene's germline CDR1 is LNHDA and CDR2 SQIVND (reference sequence). The CDR3: CASRWRGAGANTGELFF. The CDR3 DNA is TGTGCCAGTAGGTGGCGAGGAGCGGGGGCGAACACCGGGGAGCTGTTTTTT.